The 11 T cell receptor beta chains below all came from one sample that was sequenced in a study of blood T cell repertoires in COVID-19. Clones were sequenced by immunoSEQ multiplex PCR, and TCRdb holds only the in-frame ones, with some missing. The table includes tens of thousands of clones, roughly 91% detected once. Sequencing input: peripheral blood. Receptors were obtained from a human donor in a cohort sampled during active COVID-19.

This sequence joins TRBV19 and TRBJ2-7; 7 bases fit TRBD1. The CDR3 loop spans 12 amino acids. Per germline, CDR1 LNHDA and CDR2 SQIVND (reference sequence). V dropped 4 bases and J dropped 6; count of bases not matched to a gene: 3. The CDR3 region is CASSTQGREQYF. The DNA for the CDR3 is TGTGCCAGTAGTACACAGGGGCGCGAGCAGTACTTC.

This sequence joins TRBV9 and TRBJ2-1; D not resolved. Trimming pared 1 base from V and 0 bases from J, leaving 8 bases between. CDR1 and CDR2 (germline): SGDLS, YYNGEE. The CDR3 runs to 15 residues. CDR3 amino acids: CASSVTLSSYNEQFF. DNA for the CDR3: TGTGCCAGCAGCGTAACCCTGAGCTCCTACAATGAGCAGTTCTTC.

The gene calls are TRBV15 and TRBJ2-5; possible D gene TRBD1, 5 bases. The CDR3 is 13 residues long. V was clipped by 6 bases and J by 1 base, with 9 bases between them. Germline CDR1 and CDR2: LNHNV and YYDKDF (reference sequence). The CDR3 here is CATRGAAQETQYF. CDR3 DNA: TGTGCCACCAGAGGGGCCGCCCAAGAGACCCAGTACTTC.

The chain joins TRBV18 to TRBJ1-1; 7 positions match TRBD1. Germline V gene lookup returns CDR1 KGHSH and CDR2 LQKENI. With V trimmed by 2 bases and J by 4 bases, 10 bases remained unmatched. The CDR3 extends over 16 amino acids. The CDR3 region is CASSPAIDRVATEAFF. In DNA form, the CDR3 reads TGTGCCAGCTCACCAGCGATAGACAGGGTGGCCACTGAAGCTTTCTTT.

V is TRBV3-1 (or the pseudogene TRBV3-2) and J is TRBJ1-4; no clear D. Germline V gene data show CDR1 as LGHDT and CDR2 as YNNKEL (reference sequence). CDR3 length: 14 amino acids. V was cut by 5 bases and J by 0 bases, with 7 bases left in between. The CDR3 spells CASSYKSTNEKLFF. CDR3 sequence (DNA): TGTGCCAGCAGCTACAAGTCAACTAATGAAAAACTGTTTTTT.

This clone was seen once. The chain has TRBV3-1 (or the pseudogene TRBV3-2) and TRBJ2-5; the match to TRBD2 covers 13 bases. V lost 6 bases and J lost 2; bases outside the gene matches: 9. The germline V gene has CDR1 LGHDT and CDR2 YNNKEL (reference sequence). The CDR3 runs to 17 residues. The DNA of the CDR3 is TGTGCCAGCAGTCACTCGGGACTAGCGGGGTGGCAAGAGACCCAGTACTTC. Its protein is CASSHSGLAGWQETQYF.

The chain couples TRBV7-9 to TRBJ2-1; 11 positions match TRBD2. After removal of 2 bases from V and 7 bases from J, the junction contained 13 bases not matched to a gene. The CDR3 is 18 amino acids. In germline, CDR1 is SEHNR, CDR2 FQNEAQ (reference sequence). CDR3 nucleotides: TGTGCCAGCAGCTTACCTCCCAGACTAGCGGGGCTAAGGAATGAGCAGTTCTTC. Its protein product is CASSLPPRLAGLRNEQFF.

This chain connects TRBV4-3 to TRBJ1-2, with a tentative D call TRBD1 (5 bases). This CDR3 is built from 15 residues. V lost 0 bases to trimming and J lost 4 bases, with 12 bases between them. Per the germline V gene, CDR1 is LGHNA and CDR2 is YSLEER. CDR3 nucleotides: TGCGCCAGCAGCCAAGACTGGGGCGGAAGCTATGGCTACACCTTC. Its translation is CASSQDWGGSYGYTF.

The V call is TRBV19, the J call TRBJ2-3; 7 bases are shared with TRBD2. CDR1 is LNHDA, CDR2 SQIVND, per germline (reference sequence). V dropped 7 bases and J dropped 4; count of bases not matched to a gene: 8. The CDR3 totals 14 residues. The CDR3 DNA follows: TGTGCCAGTAAGAGGGAGGGCTGGGCAGATACGCAGTATTTT. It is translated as CASKREGWADTQYF.

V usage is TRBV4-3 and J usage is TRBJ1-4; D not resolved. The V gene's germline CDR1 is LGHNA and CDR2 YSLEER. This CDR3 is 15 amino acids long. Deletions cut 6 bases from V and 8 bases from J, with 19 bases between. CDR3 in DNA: TGCGCCAGCAGTTTATCGCCCCACCCGCGGGAAAAACTGTTTTTT. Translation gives CASSLSPHPREKLFF.

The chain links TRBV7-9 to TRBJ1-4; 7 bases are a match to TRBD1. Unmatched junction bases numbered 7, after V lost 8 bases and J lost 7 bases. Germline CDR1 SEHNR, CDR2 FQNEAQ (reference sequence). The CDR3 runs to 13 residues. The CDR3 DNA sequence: TGTGCCAGCGGCGACCAGGGGGGTGAAAAACTGTTTTTT. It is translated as CASGDQGGEKLFF.